This T cell receptor beta chain was recorded in a study of blood T cell repertoires in COVID-19. In the study overall: Some COVID-19 samples were acute and others convalescent; all came from the United States, Italy and Spain. The analysed material was cDNA or gDNA that came from T cells, B-cell-depleted T cells, or PBMCs.

V dropped 0 bases and J dropped 4 bases, with 10 bases sitting between them. The V gene's germline CDR1 is SGHRS and CDR2 YFSETQ. The CDR3 loop spans 15 amino acids. Original processing notes: The authors estimated nucleated cell counts from reference gene primer amplification. Sequenced by immunoSEQ multiplex PCR; TCRdb stores in-frame clones only, minus some. The DNA was the basis for D and trimming; V, J and clone size are from that table. Of 60,000 or so clones listed, roughly 85% are singletons. The chain recombines TRBV5-1 with TRBJ1-4; no clear D gene. Material: peripheral blood. The TCR comes from a human donor in a cohort sampled during active COVID-19. The chain's CDR3 is CASSLVPASNEKLFF. In DNA, the CDR3 is TGCGCCAGCAGCTTGGTACCCGCTAGTAATGAAAAACTGTTTTTT.